One sample yielded the 29 T cell receptor beta chains listed below, sequenced in a study of T cells in Graves' hyperthyroidism and ophthalmopathy. The CDR3 regions of TCR beta were amplified from RNA transcripts. A first-round RT-PCR of the TCR CDR3 used the HTBI primer set. In TCRdb, the multiplex PCR reads were re-called with MiXCR into one record per CDR3 protein. This repertoire shows around 250,000 distinct CDR3 sequences, just over 14% found once; its top ten account for roughly 13%. The sample consisted of blood. These receptor sequences come from a woman between 40 and 50 years old with Graves' hyperthyroidism that later progressed to Graves' ophthalmopathy.

This clonotype was seen many times. This chain connects TRBV7-3 to TRBJ2-1, with D perhaps matching TRBD1 (7 bases). The CDR3 is 16 amino acids. The V gene lost 5 bases and the J gene lost 4 bases, with 18 bases spanning the gap. Germline values: CDR1 SGHTA, CDR2 FQGTGA. The DNA for the CDR3 is TGTGCCAGCAGCCAATTTCAGGGGGGCCCATACAATGAGCAGTTCTTC. This sequence encodes CASSQFQGGPYNEQFF.

The chain combines TRBV28 with TRBJ1-1, with TRBD1 matching over 10 bases. The CDR3 loop spans 14 amino acids. The germline gives CDR1 MDHEN, CDR2 SYDVKM. Trimming took 11 bases from V and 0 from J; bases not matched to a gene: 6. The CDR3 coding sequence is TGTGCCGGCGGGACAGGGGCCATGAACACTGAAGCTTTCTTT. Residues: CAGGTGAMNTEAFF.

This clonotype came up many times. The V gene is TRBV24-1, the J gene TRBJ2-3; 7 bases line up with TRBD2. This CDR3 contains 16 residues. With V trimmed by 5 bases and J by 4 bases, 11 bases remained unmatched. Germline CDR1 KGHDR, CDR2 SFDVKD. The CDR3: CATSVAGAGESDTQYF. In DNA form, the CDR3 reads TGTGCCACCAGTGTGGCCGGTGCGGGAGAGTCAGATACGCAGTATTTT.

In its sample, this clonotype was seen many times. The V and J genes are TRBV5-4 and TRBJ2-7; 9 bases fit TRBD2. The CDR3 totals 15 residues. Germline V lookup: CDR1 SGHNT, CDR2 YYREEE (reference sequence). Trimming took 0 bases from V and 2 from J; bases not matched to a gene: 3. CDR3 in amino acids: CASSLVSGSTYEQYF. The CDR3 DNA sequence: TGTGCCAGCAGCTTGGTTAGCGGGAGCACCTACGAGCAGTACTTC.

This clonotype has more than one count but fewer than ten. The CDR3 sequence: CASSGAGQPQHF. The CDR3 nucleotides read TGTGCCAGCAGTGGGGCCGGTCAGCCCCAGCATTTT. The chain carries TRBV6-2 or TRBV6-3 and TRBJ1-5, with D perhaps TRBD1 (5 bases). Germline assignment: CDR1 MNHEY and CDR2 SVGEGT. Trimming stripped 5 bases from V and 6 bases from J, with 8 bases between. The CDR3 is made up of 12 amino acids.

This clonotype was picked up many times. The rearrangement joins TRBV2 to TRBJ1-5; TRBD1 is a possible D gene (5 bases). This CDR3 comprises 14 residues. Between the trimmed V and J ends, which lost 8 bases and 6 bases, there was a span of 17 bases. Germline CDR1 and CDR2: SNHLY and FYNNEI. The CDR3 nucleotides read TGTGCCAGCCGGGGCTCGGGTACCGGTCAGCCCCAGCATTTT. Protein: CASRGSGTGQPQHF. Drawing the rest from reference TRBV2 and TRBJ1-5, the complete variable domain is EPEVTQTPSHQVTQMGQEVILRCVPISNHLYFYWYRQILGQKVEFLVSFYNNEISEKSEIFDDQFSVERPDGSNFTLKIRSTKLEDSAMYFCASRGSGTGQPQHFGDGTRLSIL.

This clonotype was counted a few times. The chain is built from TRBV7-9 and TRBJ1-3, with TRBD1 matching 7 bases. V was clipped by 5 bases and J by 0 bases; unmatched bases: 4. The CDR3 runs to 15 residues. Germline assignment: CDR1 SEHNR and CDR2 FQNEAQ (reference sequence). The CDR3 here is CASSQTGISGNTIYF. In DNA form, the CDR3 reads TGTGCCAGCAGCCAGACAGGGATCTCTGGAAACACCATATATTTT.

Comments on this clonotype: A much more abundant neighbour one base away suggests this may be a read error. The chain links TRBV10-3 to TRBJ2-5, with no clear D. The germline V gene has CDR1 ENHRY and CDR2 SYGVKD. The CDR3 has 12 amino acids. V was shortened by 2 bases and J by 0 bases, with 1 base between the two germline ends. CDR3 amino acids: CAISENQETQYF. For the CDR3, the DNA is TGTGCCATCAGTGAGAACCAAGAGACCCAGTACTTC.

The sample holds many counts of this clonotype. J is TRBJ2-3 and V is TRBV3-1; D uncertain. The CDR3 extends over 13 amino acids. Germline V lookup: CDR1 LGHDT, CDR2 YNNKEL (reference sequence). Trimming left V 5 bases short and J 2 bases short, with 8 bases between. The DNA of the CDR3 is TGTGCCAGCAGCGCCACTGTCACAGATACGCAGTATTTT. This codes for CASSATVTDTQYF.

V gene TRBV20-1 combines with J gene TRBJ1-5; D is possibly TRBD1 (5 bases). The V and J ends lost 0 bases and 3 bases respectively, with 12 bases between them. This CDR3 has 15 amino acids. Germline V gene lookup returns CDR1 DFQATT and CDR2 SNEGSKA (reference sequence). CDR3 in DNA: TGCAGTGCTAGAGAGGGAGGGGTTGTCAATCAGCCCCAGCATTTT. Translating it yields CSAREGGVVNQPQHF.

This clonotype was observed many times. The rearrangement uses TRBV28 and TRBJ1-5; unclear D gene. Germline CDR1 reads MDHEN; CDR2 reads SYDVKM. The V gene lost 2 bases and the J gene lost 1 base, with 6 bases spanning the gap. This CDR3 is built from 14 residues. Here the CDR3 DNA reads TGTGCCAGCAGTTTAAGATTGAGCAATCAGCCCCAGCATTTT. Residues: CASSLRLSNQPQHF.

The chain uses TRBV7-2 and TRBJ2-3, with D hard to call. V was clipped by 1 base and J by 10 bases, with 9 bases between them. Germline V gene lookup returns CDR1 SGHTA and CDR2 FQGNSA. This CDR3 spans 12 amino acids. The CDR3 coding sequence is TGTGCCAGCAGCTTAGTGTTAGAAGCGCAGTATTTT. As protein: CASSLVLEAQYF.

This clonotype was seen ten or more times. CDR3 nucleotide sequence: TGTGCCAGCAGCGGAATGAGCGGGGGGACAGATACGCAGTATTTT. It yields the protein CASSGMSGGTDTQYF. This chain joins TRBV7-3 and TRBJ2-3; TRBD2 agrees at 9 bases. V shed 5 bases and J 3 bases; nucleotides not matched to a gene: 6. The CDR3 is 15 amino acids. The germline CDR1 and CDR2 sequences are SGHTA and FQGTGA.

This clonotype was seen ten or more times. This chain joins TRBV5-5 and TRBJ1-1; no definite D call. CDR1 and CDR2 from the germline V gene are SGHKS and YYEKEE (reference sequence). There are 13 residues in the CDR3. Deletions cut 4 bases from V and 1 base from J, with 8 bases between. CDR3 bases: TGTGCCAGCAGCATGACGGGGAACACTGAAGCTTTCTTT. It specifies CASSMTGNTEAFF.

This clonotype was observed at least ten times. The chain links TRBV12-3 or TRBV12-4 to TRBJ2-2; D is unresolved. CDR3 size: 11 residues. Trimming removed 2 bases from V and 8 bases from J, with 3 bases in between. The CDR3 reads CASSLWGELFF. In nucleotides, the CDR3 is TGTGCCAGCAGTTTATGGGGGGAGCTGTTTTTT.

This clonotype was counted many times. J is TRBJ2-5 and V is TRBV5-1; weak D call: TRBD1 (5 bases). In germline, CDR1 is SGHRS, CDR2 YFSETQ. The V end lost 1 base, the J end lost 5 bases, and 12 bases lay between the germline ends. The CDR3 has 14 residues. CDR3 loop: CASSLFTGRETQYF. The CDR3 coding sequence is TGCGCCAGCAGCTTGTTCACAGGTCGGGAGACCCAGTACTTC.

This clonotype appeared many times. The gene calls are TRBV12-3 or TRBV12-4 and TRBJ2-4; 8 nucleotides align to TRBD1. The junction had 14 bases not matched to a gene; V was cut back by 10 bases and J by 0 bases. The CDR3 contains 17 residues. CDR3 region: CATRSSGGAKAKNIQYF. Here the CDR3 DNA reads TGTGCCACCCGAAGTTCAGGGGGCGCTAAAGCCAAAAACATTCAGTACTTC.

This clonotype was seen ten or more times. V is TRBV7-9 and J is TRBJ2-1; D ambiguous. The CDR3 loop spans 12 amino acids. Germline CDR1 SEHNR, CDR2 FQNEAQ (reference sequence). The V end lost 11 bases, the J end lost 0 bases, and 8 bases lay between the germline ends. CDR3 bases: TGTGCCGCTGCGCGCTCCTACAATGAGCAGTTCTTC. This codes for CAAARSYNEQFF.

This clonotype came up a few times. A single base separates this from a much larger clone, so it may be a read error. The chain employs TRBV20-1 and TRBJ1-5; D is ambiguous. The length of the CDR3 is 15 residues. The germline CDR1 and CDR2 sequences are DFQATT and SNEGSKA (reference sequence). CDR3 loop: CSARGRYRSNQPQPF. The DNA for the CDR3 is TGCAGTGCTAGGGGTCGTTATCGGAGCAATCAGCCCCAGCCTTTT.

The sample holds a few counts of this clonotype. This is likely a read error, given that the CDR3 carries no conserved phenylalanine or tryptophan at its end. The chain employs TRBV7-9 and TRBJ2-7, with 9 nucleotides matching TRBD1. The CDR3 has 15 amino acids. Trimming took 5 bases from V and 1 from J; bases not matched to a gene: 6. Looked up from germline, CDR1 is SEHNR and CDR2 is FQNEAQ (reference sequence). The CDR3 spells CASSGRTGVSYEQYS. CDR3 bases: TGTGCCAGCAGCGGACGGACAGGGGTGTCCTACGAGCAGTACTCC.

This clonotype came up many times. The V gene is TRBV20-1, the J gene TRBJ1-3, with a tentative D call TRBD1 (5 bases). Germline CDR1 reads DFQATT; CDR2 reads SNEGSKA (reference sequence). The ends were cut back, 3 bases at V and 3 bases at J, with 12 bases in the middle. The length of the CDR3 is 14 residues. CDR3 bases: TGCAGTGCTAGGATGACAGAGTTTGGAAACACCATATATTTT. The encoded protein is CSARMTEFGNTIYF.

The chain has TRBV5-1 and TRBJ2-5; D might be TRBD1 or TRBD2, each matching 5 bases. V gave up 1 base and J gave up 1 base, with 14 bases separating them. The CDR3 is 16 amino acids. CDR1 is SGHRS and CDR2 is YFSETQ in the germline V gene. This CDR3 reads CASSLLTGTLQETQYF. For the CDR3, the DNA is TGCGCCAGCAGCTTGCTAACCGGGACCCTCCAAGAGACCCAGTACTTC. Full variable domain (rest looked up from reference TRBV5-1 and TRBJ2-5): KAGVTQTPRYLIKTRGQQVTLSCSPISGHRSVSWYQQTPGQGLQFLFEYFSETQRNKGNFPGRFSGRQFSNSRSEMNVSTLELGDSALYLCASSLLTGTLQETQYFGPGTRLLVL.

This clonotype was seen many times. The chain is built from TRBV7-8 and TRBJ2-3; the D gene is possibly TRBD2 (5 bases). CDR3 length equals 16 residues. The V gene's germline CDR1 is SGHVS and CDR2 FQNEAQ. The germline V and J ends were trimmed by 3 bases and 0 bases, with 13 bases remaining between them. The CDR3: CASSLDWLASTDTQYF. For the CDR3, the DNA is TGTGCCAGCAGCTTGGACTGGCTAGCCAGCACAGATACGCAGTATTTT.

This clonotype was picked up many times. This rearrangement joins TRBV18 to TRBJ1-1; D is uncertain. The CDR3 has 14 amino acids. Germline CDR1 and CDR2: KGHSH and LQKENI. V shed 3 bases and J shed 3 bases, with 11 bases lying between them. The CDR3 sequence: CASSPRKGDTEAFF. In DNA form, the CDR3 reads TGTGCCAGCTCACCGAGAAAAGGAGACACTGAAGCTTTCTTT.

This clonotype appeared many times. The chain carries TRBV7-9 and TRBJ2-3; 10 bases map to TRBD2. The CDR3 runs 15 residues. With 6 bases clipped from V and 3 bases from J, the junction kept 6 bases outside the gene matches. CDR1 and CDR2 from the germline V gene are SEHNR and FQNEAQ (reference sequence). The CDR3, as DNA: TGTGCCAGCAGTCCTAGCGGGAGTTTGACAGATACGCAGTATTTT. Translating it yields CASSPSGSLTDTQYF.

Many counts were recorded for this clonotype. The J gene is TRBJ1-2, the V gene TRBV10-3; TRBD1 aligns across 9 bases. Germline CDR1 is ENHRY and CDR2 is SYGVKD. This CDR3 has 13 residues. Unmatched junction bases numbered 6, after V lost 8 bases and J lost 5 bases. DNA of the CDR3: TGTGCCATCGGCCGGGACAGGGAATATGGCTACACCTTC. As protein: CAIGRDREYGYTF.

This clonotype was seen ten or more times. The V gene is TRBV10-3, the J gene TRBJ2-5, with 10 positions matching TRBD1. The CDR3 length is 13 residues. Trimming cost V 5 bases and J 4 bases; bases outside gene matches: 1. The germline CDR1 and CDR2 sequences are ENHRY and SYGVKD. In DNA, the CDR3 is TGTGCCATCAGTTGGGACAGGGGAGAGACCCAGTACTTC. Protein product: CAISWDRGETQYF.

The V gene is TRBV27, the J gene TRBJ2-7; possible D gene TRBD1, 6 bases. With 6 bases removed from V and 7 bases from J, the gap between germline ends came to 19 bases. Looked up from germline, CDR1 is MNHEY and CDR2 is SMNVEV (reference sequence). This CDR3 comprises 14 residues. The chain's CDR3 is CASRMGQGSGEQYF. The CDR3 DNA reads TGTGCCAGCAGGATGGGGCAGGGGAGTGGGGAGCAGTACTTC.

In this sample, this clonotype turned up many times. The chain is built from TRBV2 and TRBJ2-7, with 8 bases lining up with TRBD1. This CDR3 region has 13 residues. V lost 2 bases to trimming and J lost 8 bases; unmatched junction nucleotides: 5. Germline values: CDR1 SNHLY, CDR2 FYNNEI. The CDR3 spells CASSEWDRKKQYF. CDR3 nucleotides: TGTGCCAGCAGTGAATGGGACAGGAAAAAGCAGTACTTC.